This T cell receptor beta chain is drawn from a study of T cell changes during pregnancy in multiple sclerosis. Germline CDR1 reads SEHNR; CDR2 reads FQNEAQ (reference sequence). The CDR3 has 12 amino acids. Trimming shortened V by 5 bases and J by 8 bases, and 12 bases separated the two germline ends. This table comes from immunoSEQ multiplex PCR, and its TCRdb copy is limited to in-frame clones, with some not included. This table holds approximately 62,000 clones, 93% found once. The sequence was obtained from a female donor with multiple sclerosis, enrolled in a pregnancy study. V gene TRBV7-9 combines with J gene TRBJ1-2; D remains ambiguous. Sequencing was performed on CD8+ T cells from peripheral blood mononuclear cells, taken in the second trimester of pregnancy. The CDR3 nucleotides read TGTGCCAGCAGCCTCGGGAGCAGCGGCTACACCTTC. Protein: CASSLGSSGYTF. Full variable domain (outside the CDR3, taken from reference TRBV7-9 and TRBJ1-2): DTGVSQNPRHKITKRGQNVTFRCDPISEHNRLYWYRQTLGQGPEFLTYFQNEAQLEKSRLLSDRFSAERPKGSFSTLEIQRTEQGDSAMYLCASSLGSSGYTFGSGTRLTVV.